Following are 17 T cell receptor beta chains from one sample sequenced in a study of OX40 agonist ivuxolimab in advanced cancers. The table came from immunoSEQ multiplex PCR; TCRdb's copy has only in-frame clones and leaves some out. The sample contains tens of thousands of clones, around 89% of which appear only once. The starting material was CD4+ or CD8+ T cells sorted from blood, obtained in a trial of the OX40 agonist ivuxolimab. The origin of the receptors is an adult with an advanced solid tumor such as melanoma, head and neck, liver or kidney cancer.

The gene calls are TRBV7-9 and TRBJ2-1; D uncertain. CDR1 is SEHNR, CDR2 FQNEAQ, per germline (reference sequence). The CDR3 spans 14 residues. Trimming took 3 bases from V and 0 from J, leaving 6 bases between them. The CDR3 DNA follows: TGTGCCAGCAGCTTCGAGAGCTCCTACAATGAGCAGTTCTTC. This translates into CASSFESSYNEQFF.

The chain employs TRBV9 and TRBJ2-6; no definite D call. The CDR3 runs 13 residues. V lost 0 bases to trimming and J lost 3 bases, with 1 base between them. Germline V gives CDR1 SGDLS, CDR2 YYNGEE. The CDR3 bases are TGTGCCAGCAGCGTAGTTGGGGCCAACGTCCTGACTTTC. It encodes CASSVVGANVLTF. The full variable domain, its missing parts supplied by reference TRBV9 and TRBJ2-6, is DSGVTQTPKHLITATGQRVTLRCSPRSGDLSVYWYQQSLDQGLQFLIQYYNGEERAKGNILERFSAQQFPDLHSELNLSSLELGDSALYFCASSVVGANVLTFGAGSRLTVL.

CDR3 sequence (DNA): TGTGCCAGCAGCTTAGCGGGGCCGGGACAGGGGAATGAAAAACTGTTTTTT. It yields the protein CASSLAGPGQGNEKLFF. The genes are TRBV7-8 and TRBJ1-4, with 10 bases fitting TRBD1. V was pared by 0 bases and J by 5 bases, with 6 bases of the junction left unmatched. CDR1 is SGHVS, CDR2 FQNEAQ, per germline. CDR3 length equals 17 residues.

This rearrangement joins TRBV28 to TRBJ2-7; D not resolved. The CDR3 loop spans 15 amino acids. Trimming removed 2 bases from V and 3 bases from J, with 14 bases in between. Germline CDR1 reads MDHEN; CDR2 reads SYDVKM. Written as DNA, the CDR3 is TGTGCCAGCAGTTTAGACGGACGAAAGTTCTACGAGCAGTACTTC. Amino acids: CASSLDGRKFYEQYF.

The V call is TRBV20-1, the J call TRBJ1-1; TRBD1 aligns across 7 bases. The CDR3 is made up of 11 amino acids. The V gene's germline CDR1 is DFQATT and CDR2 SNEGSKA (reference sequence). Trimming took 5 bases from V and 5 from J; bases not matched to a gene: 2. The CDR3 spells CSADRETEAFF. The DNA of the CDR3 is TGCAGTGCTGACAGGGAGACTGAAGCTTTCTTT.

V gene TRBV2 combines with J gene TRBJ1-2; no definite D call. Trimming removed 5 bases at V and 8 bases at J, with 18 bases between. The CDR3 sequence is 14 residues long. CDR1 and CDR2 from the germline V gene are SNHLY and FYNNEI. CDR3 DNA sequence: TGTGCCAGCAGTCGCTCAACCCTAGTTTTAGGCTACACCTTC. Its translation is CASSRSTLVLGYTF.

V usage is TRBV6-1 and J usage is TRBJ2-7; D call uncertain. The V gene lost 3 bases and the J gene lost 2 bases, with 5 bases spanning the gap. CDR1 MNHNS and CDR2 SASEGT come from the germline V gene. The CDR3 has 12 residues. The CDR3 DNA sequence: TGTGCCAGCAGTGAGCAGACCTACGAGCAGTACTTC. Amino acid sequence: CASSEQTYEQYF.

In nucleotides, the CDR3 is TGTGCCAGCAGCCCCCGGACTGGCCCTACTGAGCAGTACTTC. Translation gives CASSPRTGPTEQYF. The chain recombines TRBV9 with TRBJ2-7; the D gene is possibly TRBD2 (5 bases). CDR3 length equals 14 residues. V lost 4 bases to trimming and J lost 7 bases, with 18 bases between them. Germline CDR1 SGDLS, CDR2 YYNGEE. Based on the CDR3 plus reference TRBV9 and TRBJ2-7, the full variable domain is DSGVTQTPKHLITATGQRVTLRCSPRSGDLSVYWYQQSLDQGLQFLIQYYNGEERAKGNILERFSAQQFPDLHSELNLSSLELGDSALYFCASSPRTGPTEQYFGPGTRLTVT.

The chain combines TRBV9 with TRBJ1-2; 7 bases agree with TRBD1. The CDR3 is 16 amino acids. Germline V gives CDR1 SGDLS, CDR2 YYNGEE. With 1 base clipped from V and 8 bases from J, the junction kept 14 bases outside the gene matches. The CDR3 bases are TGTGCCAGCAGCGTATCCCCGGACAGGTCGCTGGGGGGCTACACCTTC. This codes for CASSVSPDRSLGGYTF. The variable domain in full, completed from reference TRBV9 and TRBJ1-2, reads DSGVTQTPKHLITATGQRVTLRCSPRSGDLSVYWYQQSLDQGLQFLIQYYNGEERAKGNILERFSAQQFPDLHSELNLSSLELGDSALYFCASSVSPDRSLGGYTFGSGTRLTVV.

V and J are TRBV28 and TRBJ1-5; D perhaps matches TRBD1 (6 bases). Trimming removed 3 bases from V and 0 bases from J, with 9 bases in between. Germline-derived CDR1 and CDR2 are MDHEN and SYDVKM. The CDR3 runs 15 residues. The DNA of the CDR3 is TGTGCCAGCAGTTTCGGGGGCTATAGCAATCAGCCCCAGCATTTT. Translation gives CASSFGGYSNQPQHF.

This clone was recorded once. The chain is built from TRBV14 and TRBJ2-1; 11 nucleotides match TRBD2. The V gene end was trimmed by 1 base and the J gene end by 9 bases; junction bases not matched to a gene: 11. Germline V gene sequence: CDR1 SGHDN, CDR2 FVKESK. The CDR3 loop spans 17 amino acids. CDR3 sequence (DNA): TGTGCCAGCAGCCAAGGGTTCGGACTAGCGGGCGTAGGTGAGCAGTTCTTC. This encodes CASSQGFGLAGVGEQFF.

There are a few counts of this clone. The rearrangement joins TRBV30 to TRBJ1-1; D unclear. This CDR3 spans 11 amino acids. V was clipped by 5 bases and J by 4 bases, with 8 bases between them. The germline V gene encodes CDR1 GTSNPN and CDR2 SVGIG (reference sequence). This CDR3 is CAWGLGTEAFF. CDR3 DNA sequence: TGTGCCTGGGGCTTGGGCACTGAAGCTTTCTTT.

This clone showed up just a few times. The J gene is TRBJ1-1, the V gene TRBV7-9; D unclear. Germline lookup yields CDR1 SEHNR and CDR2 FQNEAQ (reference sequence). V gave up 1 base and J gave up 4 bases, with 4 bases separating them. The CDR3 totals 12 residues. CDR3 bases: TGTGCCAGCAGCTTAGGTCTCACTGAAGCTTTCTTT. It codes for CASSLGLTEAFF.

The V gene is TRBV11-2, the J gene TRBJ1-1; 7 bases are a match to TRBD1. V dropped 5 bases and J dropped 0; count of bases not matched to a gene: 6. Germline-derived CDR1 and CDR2 are SGHAT and FQNNGV. The CDR3 has 15 residues. The CDR3 is CASSRGQVMNTEAFF. The CDR3 nucleotides are TGTGCCAGCAGCCGTGGACAGGTCATGAACACTGAAGCTTTCTTT.

This clone occurred a few times. The chain links TRBV7-6 to TRBJ1-2; D ambiguous. The V end lost 1 base, the J end lost 8 bases, and 8 bases lay between the germline ends. This CDR3 spans 12 amino acids. Per germline, CDR1 SGHVS and CDR2 FNYEAQ. CDR3 nucleotides: TGTGCCAGCAGCTTAGTGACGGAAGGCTACACCTTC. Encoded protein: CASSLVTEGYTF.

V usage is TRBV2 and J usage is TRBJ1-2; the D gene is possibly TRBD1 (6 bases). V was pared by 6 bases and J by 2 bases, with 10 bases between. CDR1 SNHLY and CDR2 FYNNEI come from the germline V gene. The CDR3 has 13 residues. For the CDR3, the DNA is TGTGCCAGCAGCGTTGACAGGAACTATGGCTACACCTTC. As protein: CASSVDRNYGYTF.

CDR3 region: CASSPDSRGYGYTF. CDR3 sequence (DNA): TGTGCCAGCAGTCCGGACAGCCGGGGCTATGGCTACACCTTC. The V call is TRBV2, the J call TRBJ1-2; possibly TRBD1 for D (6 bases). This CDR3 comprises 14 residues. Germline V CDR1 and CDR2: SNHLY, FYNNEI. Trimming shortened V by 5 bases and J by 4 bases, and 14 bases separated the two germline ends. Based on the CDR3 plus reference TRBV2 and TRBJ1-2, the full variable domain is EPEVTQTPSHQVTQMGQEVILRCVPISNHLYFYWYRQILGQKVEFLVSFYNNEISEKSEIFDDQFSVERPDGSNFTLKIRSTKLEDSAMYFCASSPDSRGYGYTFGSGTRLTVV.